This T cell receptor (beta chain) was documented in a study of cytomegalovirus exposure and HLA in healthy donors. Whole-study findings and limits: Common viral pathogens seemed to be connected with several of the most significant clusters, according to a later analysis.

Vbeta (60) and Jbeta (13) primers were used in the PCR. Data came from immunoSEQ multiplex PCR; TCRdb stores just in-frame clones and leaves some out. This sample has about 140,000 clones; approximately 76% occur once, and the top ten carry about 1.7%. V was trimmed by 0 bases and J by 5 bases, leaving 13 bases between them. Per germline, CDR1 LNHDA and CDR2 SQIVND (reference sequence). CDR3 length equals 15 residues. Worth noting for this clone: Antigen unknown.

The TCR comes from a man aged 35 to 55 in good health and CMV-seronegative. This chain connects TRBV19 to TRBJ1-1, with TRBD1 as a possible D gene (6 bases). Sequenced: PBMCs. The CDR3 bases are TGTGCCAGTAGTATAGATCTCAGGGGAGGGACTGAAGCTTTCTTT. This encodes CASSIDLRGGTEAFF.